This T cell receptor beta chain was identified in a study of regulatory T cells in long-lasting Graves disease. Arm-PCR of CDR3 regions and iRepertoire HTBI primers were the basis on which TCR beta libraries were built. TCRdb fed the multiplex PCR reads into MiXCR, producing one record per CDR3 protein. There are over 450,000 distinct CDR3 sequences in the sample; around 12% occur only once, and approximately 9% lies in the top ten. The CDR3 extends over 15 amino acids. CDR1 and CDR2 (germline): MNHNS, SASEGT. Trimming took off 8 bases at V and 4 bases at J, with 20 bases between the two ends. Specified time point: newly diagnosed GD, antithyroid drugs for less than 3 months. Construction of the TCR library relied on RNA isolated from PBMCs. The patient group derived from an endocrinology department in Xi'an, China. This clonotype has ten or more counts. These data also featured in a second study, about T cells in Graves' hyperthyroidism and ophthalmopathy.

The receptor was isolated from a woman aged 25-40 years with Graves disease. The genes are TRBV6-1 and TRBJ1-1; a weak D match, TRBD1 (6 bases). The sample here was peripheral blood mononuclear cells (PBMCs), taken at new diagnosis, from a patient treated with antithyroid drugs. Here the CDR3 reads CASRNAQQGPTEAFF. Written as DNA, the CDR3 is TGTGCCAGCCGTAACGCCCAACAGGGTCCCACTGAAGCTTTCTTT.